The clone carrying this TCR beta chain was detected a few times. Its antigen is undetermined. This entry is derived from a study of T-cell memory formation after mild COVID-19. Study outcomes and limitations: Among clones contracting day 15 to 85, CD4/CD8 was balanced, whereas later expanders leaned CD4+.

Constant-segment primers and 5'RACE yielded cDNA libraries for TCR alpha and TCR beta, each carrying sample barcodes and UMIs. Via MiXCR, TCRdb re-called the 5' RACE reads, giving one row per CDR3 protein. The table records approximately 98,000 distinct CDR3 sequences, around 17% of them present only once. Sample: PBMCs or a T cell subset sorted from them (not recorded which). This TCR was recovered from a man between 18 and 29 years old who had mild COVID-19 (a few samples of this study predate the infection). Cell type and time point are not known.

The CDR3 nucleotides read TGTGCCAGCAGTGAGGTGGATACGCAGTATTTT. This encodes CASSEVDTQYF. The chain recombines TRBV25-1 with TRBJ2-3; D remains unclear. V lost 3 bases to trimming and J lost 6 bases, with 4 bases between them. Germline loops: CDR1 MGHDK, CDR2 SYGVNS. The CDR3 totals 11 residues.